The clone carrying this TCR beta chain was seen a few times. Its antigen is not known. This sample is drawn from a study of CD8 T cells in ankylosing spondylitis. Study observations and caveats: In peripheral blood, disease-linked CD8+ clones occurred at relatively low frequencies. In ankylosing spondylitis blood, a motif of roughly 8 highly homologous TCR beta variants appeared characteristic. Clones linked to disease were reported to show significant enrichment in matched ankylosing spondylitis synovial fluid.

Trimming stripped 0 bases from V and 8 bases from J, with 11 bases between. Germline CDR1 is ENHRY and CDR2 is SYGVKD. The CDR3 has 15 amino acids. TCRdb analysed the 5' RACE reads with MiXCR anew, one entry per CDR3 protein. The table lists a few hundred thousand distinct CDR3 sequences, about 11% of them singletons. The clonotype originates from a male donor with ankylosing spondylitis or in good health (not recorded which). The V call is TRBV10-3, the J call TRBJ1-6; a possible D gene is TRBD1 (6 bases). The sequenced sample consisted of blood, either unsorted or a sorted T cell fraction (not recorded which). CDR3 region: CAISESGGAYSPLHF. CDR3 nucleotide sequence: TGTGCCATCAGTGAGTCGGGGGGGGCTTATTCACCCCTCCACTTT.